This T cell receptor beta chain derives from a study of Graves' ophthalmopathy and Graves' hyperthyroidism. Germline lookup yields CDR1 SQVTM and CDR2 ANQGSEA. The V end lost 5 bases, the J end lost 5 bases, and 19 bases lay between the germline ends. CDR3 length: 16 amino acids. This clonotype came up many times. As the template, RNA transcripts were used to amplify TCR beta CDR3 regions. HTBI primers were employed in first-round RT-PCR, then a second-round multiplex PCR followed. TCRdb used MiXCR to reprocess the multiplex PCR reads, holding one entry per CDR3 protein. The table lists under 200,000 distinct CDR3 sequences, 30% to 45% of them singletons.

The rearrangement uses TRBV29-1 and TRBJ1-6; unclear D gene. Sequencing was done on a sample of peripheral blood. This TCR derives from a woman aged 40 to 50 with Graves' ophthalmopathy. The DNA for the CDR3 is TGCAGCGTTCCAGCCAAGGGCCCTCCTGATAATTCACCCCTCCACTTT. As protein: CSVPAKGPPDNSPLHF.